This is a list of T cell receptor beta chains from one sample in a study of OX40 agonist ivuxolimab in advanced cancers. Profiling relied on immunoSEQ multiplex PCR, and the TCRdb table lists in-frame clones only, not all of them. The repertoire holds 69,000 or so clones, with 80% to 90% as singletons. The source material was CD4+ or CD8+ T cells sorted from blood, sampled in a trial of the OX40 agonist ivuxolimab. The receptors here all came from an adult with an advanced solid tumor such as melanoma, head and neck, liver or kidney cancer. Both conserved end residues are part of each CDR3. A D gene is named only where the DNA matches it firmly. Size tells how often a clone was seen (once, few, many) or the class of an expanded clone, and some rows leave it out.

>12|TRBV7-2|once|.|TRBJ2-1
CASSVGVTRAIF
TGTGCCAGCAGCGTAGGTGTTACGAGAGCGATCTTC
>15|TRBV4-3|.|TRBD2|TRBJ2-3
CASSQEAGEADTQYF
TGCGCCAGCAGCCAAGAGGCGGGAGAGGCAGATACGCAGTATTTT
>13|TRBV27|.|.|TRBJ2-2
CASSFGGTGELFF
TGTGCCAGCAGTTTTGGTGGCACCGGGGAGCTGTTTTTT
>16|TRBV27|.|TRBD2|TRBJ2-1
CASSLAGTSGYNEQFF
TGTGCCAGCAGTTTAGCGGGGACTAGCGGCTACAATGAGCAGTTCTTC
>13|TRBV27|once|.|TRBJ2-3
CASSWAALDTQYF
TGTGCCAGCAGTTGGGCCGCATTAGATACGCAGTATTTT
>16|TRBV27|.|TRBD1|TRBJ1-2
CASRQLRDRDNYGYTF
TGTGCCAGCAGGCAACTCCGGGACAGGGATAACTATGGCTACACCTTC
>15|TRBV4-1|.|.|TRBJ1-5
CASSQGSESNQPQHF
TGCGCCAGCAGCCAAGGGTCTGAGAGCAATCAGCCCCAGCATTTT
>13|TRBV27|.|.|TRBJ2-1
CASSFNYYNEQFF
TGTGCCAGCAGTTTCAACTACTACAATGAGCAGTTCTTC
>16|TRBV23-1|.|.|TRBJ1-1
CASSQSKGRLNTEAFF
TGCGCCAGCAGTCAATCGAAGGGGCGGCTTAACACTGAAGCTTTCTTT
>14|TRBV7-8|.|.|TRBJ1-1
CASSFSRVIPEAFF
TGTGCCAGCAGCTTCTCCAGGGTTATCCCTGAAGCTTTCTTT
>12|TRBV7-6|.|.|TRBJ2-1
CASSLKPDEQFF
TGTGCCAGCAGCTTAAAACCGGATGAGCAGTTCTTC
>13|TRBV7-6|.|.|TRBJ1-4
CASSLTELEKLFF
TGCGCCAGCAGCTTAACAGAACTCGAAAAACTGTTTTTT
>15|TRBV19|.|TRBD2|TRBJ2-1
CASSSPLAGVYEQFF
TGTGCCAGTAGTTCGCCTCTAGCGGGAGTGTATGAGCAGTTCTTC
>14|TRBV27|.|TRBD2|TRBJ2-1
CASRVLAGGGEQFF
TGTGCCAGCAGGGTACTAGCGGGAGGCGGTGAGCAGTTCTTC
>13|TRBV27|.|.|TRBJ2-7
CASSLGGPYEQYF
TGTGCCAGCAGTTTAGGGGGGCCCTACGAGCAGTACTTC
>15|TRBV9|.|TRBD2|TRBJ2-7
CASSVDASGNYEQYF
TGTGCCAGCAGCGTAGACGCTAGCGGAAACTACGAGCAGTACTTC
>16|TRBV7-8|.|.|TRBJ1-4
CASSLDAIATNEKLFF
TGTGCCAGCAGCTTGGACGCGATTGCAACTAATGAAAAACTGTTTTTT
>20|TRBV2|.|.|TRBJ1-3
CASSDSYAAYKGPSGNTIYF
TGTGCCAGCAGTGATAGTTACGCGGCCTACAAGGGCCCCTCTGGAAACACCATATATTTT
>13|TRBV7-9|few|.|TRBJ2-7
CASSQQVLYEQYF
TGTGCCAGCAGCCAACAGGTCCTCTACGAGCAGTACTTC
>17|TRBV4-3|once|TRBD1|TRBJ2-1
CASSPPPGTGLNNEQFF
TGCGCCAGCAGCCCGCCCCCCGGGACAGGCCTTAACAATGAGCAGTTCTTC
>16|TRBV2|.|.|TRBJ2-3
CASTELGADSTDTQYF
TGTGCCAGCACAGAGCTTGGGGCGGATAGCACAGATACGCAGTATTTT
>16|TRBV10-3|.|.|TRBJ1-1
CAISQARGHVNTEAFF
TGTGCCATCAGTCAGGCAAGAGGACACGTGAACACTGAAGCTTTCTTT
>15|TRBV19|.|TRBD1|TRBJ2-7
CASSSPGTGYDEQYF
TGTGCCAGTAGTAGTCCCGGGACAGGGTACGACGAGCAGTACTTC
>14|TRBV19|.|TRBD1|TRBJ2-4
CASSIRGPKNIQYF
TGTGCCAGTAGTATAAGGGGGCCCAAAAACATTCAGTACTTC
>11|TRBV28|medium-sized|.|TRBJ1-1
CASSPDTEAFF
TGTGCCAGCAGCCCGGACACTGAAGCTTTCTTT
>12|TRBV7-9|.|.|TRBJ2-3
CASSSLGDTQYF
TGTGCCAGCAGCTCCCTCGGGGATACGCAGTATTTT
>15|TRBV5-1|.|TRBD1|TRBJ1-1
CASSPAGTGLTEAFF
TGCGCCAGCAGCCCCGCCGGGACAGGGCTAACAGAAGCTTTCTTT
>11|TRBV28|once|.|TRBJ2-2
CAIHSSGELFF
TGTGCCATACATTCCAGCGGGGAGCTGTTTTTT
>13|TRBV6-5|.|.|TRBJ1-2
CASSYSQHYGYTF
TGTGCCAGCAGTTACTCGCAGCACTATGGCTACACCTTC
>12|TRBV7-9|.|.|TRBJ1-1
CASEGRLAEAFF
TGTGCGTCCGAGGGCCGGTTAGCTGAAGCTTTCTTT
>15|TRBV13|.|TRBD2|TRBJ2-1
CASSFPAGGLVGQFF
TGTGCCAGCAGCTTTCCGGCGGGGGGGCTGGTAGGGCAGTTCTTC
>16|TRBV27|.|.|TRBJ1-2
CASSQRGVIANYGYTF
TGTGCCAGCAGTCAAAGGGGGGTGATAGCTAACTATGGCTACACCTTC
>15|TRBV19|.|.|TRBJ1-5
CASSIVGRSDQPQHF
TGTGCCAGTAGTATAGTAGGACGGTCTGATCAGCCCCAGCATTTT
>15|TRBV7-2|.|TRBD2|TRBJ2-1
CASSSGLAGGNEQFF
TGTGCCAGCAGCTCGGGGCTAGCGGGGGGCAATGAGCAGTTCTTC
>13|TRBV5-4|few|TRBD1|TRBJ2-7
CASSSTGSYEQYF
TGTGCCAGCAGCTCGACAGGGTCCTACGAGCAGTACTTC
>13|TRBV27|.|.|TRBJ1-2
CASSFAENYGYTF
TGTGCCAGCAGTTTCGCGGAGAACTATGGCTACACCTTC
>14|TRBV6-5|.|TRBD1|TRBJ2-3
CASSLGTDTDTQYF
TGTGCCAGCAGTTTAGGGACAGACACAGATACGCAGTATTTT
>14|TRBV6-5|.|TRBD1|TRBJ1-1
CASSYLGQGAEAFF
TGTGCCAGCAGTTACCTGGGACAGGGTGCTGAAGCTTTCTTT
>14|TRBV16|.|.|TRBJ1-4
CASSQSLLGEKLFF
TGTGCCAGCAGCCAGTCTCTTCTCGGCGAAAAACTGTTTTTT
>15|TRBV11-2|.|TRBD2|TRBJ2-3
CASSLQRERSDTQYF
TGTGCCAGCAGCTTACAGCGGGAGCGGTCAGATACGCAGTATTTT
>12|TRBV19|few|.|TRBJ1-1
CASNAGNTEAFF
TGTGCCAGTAATGCGGGGAACACTGAAGCTTTCTTT